The clone carrying this TCR beta chain was found a few times. The sample originates from a study of blood T cell repertoires in COVID-19. Study context: The United States, Italy and Spain supplied acute and convalescent COVID-19 samples.

Original handling: Reference gene primers were amplified, and this amplification served to estimate nucleated cell counts. The method was immunoSEQ multiplex PCR; TCRdb's version includes in-frame clones alone and lacks a portion of them. V and J calls and clone size are given by that table; D and trimming were obtained from the DNA. The sample lists 100,000 to 150,000 clones, about 74% seen once, with less than 7.5% in the top ten. The CDR3 extends over 15 amino acids. V dropped 4 bases and J dropped 10; count of bases not matched to a gene: 7. The germline V gene has CDR1 MNHEY and CDR2 SVGEGT. The chain uses TRBV6-2 or TRBV6-3 and TRBJ1-6; 10 nucleotides agree with TRBD1. The TCR was taken from a man in his 70s with acute or convalescent COVID-19. The sequenced material came from peripheral blood. CDR3 loop: CASSWGGTGASPLHF. The CDR3 DNA follows: TGTGCCAGCAGTTGGGGCGGGACAGGGGCGTCACCCCTCCACTTT.